The text below deals with one T cell receptor (beta chain). These data are taken from a study of blood T cell repertoires in COVID-19. Overall study: Samples came from the United States, Italy and Spain, spanning acute and convalescent COVID-19. Sample material is recorded as cDNA or gDNA derived from T cells, B-cell-depleted T cells, or PBMCs.

Germline CDR1 reads SNHLY; CDR2 reads FYNNEI. Trimming removed 4 bases from V and 0 bases from J, with 13 bases in between. The CDR3 runs to 16 residues. TCRdb's copy holds only in-frame clones and misses some; the assay was immunoSEQ multiplex PCR. This table has hundreds of thousands of clones, around nine tenths appearing once. The TCR was taken from a woman aged 70-85 years with COVID-19, enrolled during active disease. The genes are TRBV2 and TRBJ1-3, with D possibly matching TRBD1 (6 bases). Sequenced material: peripheral blood. In nucleotides, the CDR3 is TGTGCCAGCAGTGCGGGACATAGGTCCTCTGGAAACACCATATATTTT. As protein: CASSAGHRSSGNTIYF.